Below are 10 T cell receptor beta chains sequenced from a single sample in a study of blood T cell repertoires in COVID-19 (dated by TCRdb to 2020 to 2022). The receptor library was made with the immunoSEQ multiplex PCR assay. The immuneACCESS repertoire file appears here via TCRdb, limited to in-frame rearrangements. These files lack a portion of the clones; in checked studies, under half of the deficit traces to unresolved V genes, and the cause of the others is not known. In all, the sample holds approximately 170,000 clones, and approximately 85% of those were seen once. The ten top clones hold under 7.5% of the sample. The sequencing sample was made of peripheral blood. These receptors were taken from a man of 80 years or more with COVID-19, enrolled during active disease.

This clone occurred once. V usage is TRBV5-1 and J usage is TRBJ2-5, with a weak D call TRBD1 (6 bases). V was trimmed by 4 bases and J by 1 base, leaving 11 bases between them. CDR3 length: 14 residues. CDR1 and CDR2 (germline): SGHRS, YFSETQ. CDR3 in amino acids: CASSLLDSQETQYF. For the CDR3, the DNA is TGCGCCAGCAGCCTCCTGGACAGCCAAGAGACCCAGTACTTC.

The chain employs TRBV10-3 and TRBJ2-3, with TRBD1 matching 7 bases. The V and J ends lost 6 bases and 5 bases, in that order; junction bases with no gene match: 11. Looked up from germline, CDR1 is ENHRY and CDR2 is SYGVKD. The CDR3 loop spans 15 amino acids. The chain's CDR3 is CAISGEGQLLDTQYF. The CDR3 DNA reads TGTGCCATCAGCGGAGAGGGACAGCTATTAGATACGCAGTATTTT.

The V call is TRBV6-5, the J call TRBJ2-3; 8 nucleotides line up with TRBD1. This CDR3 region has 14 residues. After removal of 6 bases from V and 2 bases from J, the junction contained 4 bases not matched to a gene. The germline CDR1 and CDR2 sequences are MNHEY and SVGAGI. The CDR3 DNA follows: TGTGCCAGCAGCCGACAGGGGTCCACAGATACGCAGTATTTT. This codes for CASSRQGSTDTQYF.

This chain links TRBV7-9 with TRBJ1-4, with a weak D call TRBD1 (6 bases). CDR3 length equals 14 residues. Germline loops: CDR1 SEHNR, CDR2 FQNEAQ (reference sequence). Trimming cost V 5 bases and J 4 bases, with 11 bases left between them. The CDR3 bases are TGTGCCAGCAGCCCCACAGGGCTTAATGAAAAACTGTTTTTT. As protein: CASSPTGLNEKLFF. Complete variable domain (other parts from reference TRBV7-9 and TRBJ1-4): DTGVSQNPRHKITKRGQNVTFRCDPISEHNRLYWYRQTLGQGPEFLTYFQNEAQLEKSRLLSDRFSAERPKGSFSTLEIQRTEQGDSAMYLCASSPTGLNEKLFFGSGTQLSVL.

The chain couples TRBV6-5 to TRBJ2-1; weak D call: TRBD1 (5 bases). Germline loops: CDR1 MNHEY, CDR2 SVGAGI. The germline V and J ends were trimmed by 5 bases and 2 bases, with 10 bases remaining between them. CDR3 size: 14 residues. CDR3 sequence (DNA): TGTGCCAGCAGTCTAAGACAGACCTACAATGAGCAGTTCTTC. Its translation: CASSLRQTYNEQFF.

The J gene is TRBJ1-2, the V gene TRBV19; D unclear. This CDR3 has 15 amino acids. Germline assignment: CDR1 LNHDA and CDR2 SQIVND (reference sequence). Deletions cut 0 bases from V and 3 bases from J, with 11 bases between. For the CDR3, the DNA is TGTGCCAGTAGTATAGACCCAGGCCGATACTATGGCTACACCTTC. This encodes CASSIDPGRYYGYTF.

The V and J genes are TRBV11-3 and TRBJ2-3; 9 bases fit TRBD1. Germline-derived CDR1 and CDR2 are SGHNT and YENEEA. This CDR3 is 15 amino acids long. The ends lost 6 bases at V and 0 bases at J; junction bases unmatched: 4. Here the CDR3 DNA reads TGTGCCAGCAGTACAGGACAGGGGAGCACAGATACGCAGTATTTT. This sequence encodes CASSTGQGSTDTQYF.

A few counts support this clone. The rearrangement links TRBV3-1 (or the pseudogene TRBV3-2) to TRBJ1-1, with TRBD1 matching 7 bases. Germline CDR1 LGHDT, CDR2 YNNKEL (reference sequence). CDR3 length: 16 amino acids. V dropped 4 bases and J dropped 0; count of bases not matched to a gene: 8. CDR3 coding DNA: TGTGCCAGCAGCCCTCAACCGGGACAGATGAACACTGAAGCTTTCTTT. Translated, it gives CASSPQPGQMNTEAFF.

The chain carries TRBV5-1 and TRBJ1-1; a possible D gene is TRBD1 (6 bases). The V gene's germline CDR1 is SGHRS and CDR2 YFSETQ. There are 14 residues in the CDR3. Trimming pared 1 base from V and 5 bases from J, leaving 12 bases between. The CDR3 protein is CASSLSSGETEAFF. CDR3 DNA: TGCGCCAGCAGCTTGTCCTCAGGGGAAACTGAAGCTTTCTTT.

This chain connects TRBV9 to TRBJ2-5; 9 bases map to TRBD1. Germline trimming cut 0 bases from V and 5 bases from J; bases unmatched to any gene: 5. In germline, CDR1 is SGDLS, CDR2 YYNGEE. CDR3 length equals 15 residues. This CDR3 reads CASSVVDRGLETQYF. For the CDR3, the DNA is TGTGCCAGCAGCGTAGTAGACAGGGGGTTGGAGACCCAGTACTTC.